These T cell receptor beta chains were read from a single sample in a study of blood T cell repertoires in COVID-19. Clones were sequenced by immunoSEQ multiplex PCR, and TCRdb holds only the in-frame ones, with some missing. Among approximately 80,000 clones listed, about 68% were seen once. Input material: peripheral blood. The receptor set was obtained from a man aged 50 or older with active or convalescent COVID-19. Both conserved end residues are part of each CDR3. Fields, in order: V gene, clone size, D gene, J gene, CDR3 protein, CDR3 DNA. The D gene is left open where the match is weak. Expanded clones are given a class, and other clones once, few, many or no size at all.

TRBV3-1/TRBV3-2	-	TRBD1	TRBJ2-1	CASSLRGHGEQFF	TGTGCCAGCAGCCTTAGGGGGCATGGTGAGCAGTTCTTC
TRBV5-1	-	TRBD1	TRBJ1-2	CASSLEPGTGWHGYTF	TGCGCCAGCAGCTTGGAACCCGGGACAGGGTGGCATGGCTACACCTTC
TRBV19	-	-	TRBJ1-2	CASSIETGSYGYTF	TGTGCCAGTAGTATAGAAACAGGGAGCTATGGCTACACCTTC
TRBV6-5	-	-	TRBJ2-5	CASSYSQAETQYF	TGTGCCAGCAGTTACTCGCAGGCAGAGACCCAGTACTTC
TRBV11-2	-	TRBD2	TRBJ2-5	CASSARERVVETQYF	TGTGCCAGCAGCGCGCGGGAGAGGGTAGTAGAGACCCAGTACTTC
TRBV27	few	TRBD1	TRBJ2-5	CASIQRLTGDGSETQYF	TGTGCCAGCATCCAGCGGTTGACAGGGGACGGGTCGGAGACCCAGTACTTC
TRBV2	-	-	TRBJ2-7	CAKQDRPDEQYF	TGTGCCAAGCAGGATCGGCCGGACGAGCAGTACTTC
TRBV10-3	-	-	TRBJ1-5	CAISNFTGRAQHF	TGTGCCATCAGCAACTTTACAGGGAGGGCCCAGCATTTT
TRBV6-5	-	-	TRBJ1-1	CASRAPGGNTEAFF	TGTGCCAGCAGGGCGCCGGGGGGGAACACTGAAGCTTTCTTT
TRBV3-1/TRBV3-2	-	-	TRBJ1-4	CASSHGLGNEKLFF	TGTGCCAGCAGCCATGGGCTGGGTAATGAAAAACTGTTTTTT
TRBV20-1	-	TRBD1	TRBJ2-7	CSAGGSGGYSYEQYF	TGCAGTGCTGGTGGGTCAGGGGGTTACTCCTACGAGCAGTACTTC
TRBV6-5	-	-	TRBJ1-6	CASSYSQPLNSPLHF	TGTGCCAGCAGTTACTCACAGCCTTTAAATTCACCCCTCCACTTT
TRBV6-6	-	-	TRBJ2-2	CASSILGLDTGELFF	TGTGCCAGCAGTATACTAGGGCTGGACACCGGGGAGCTGTTTTTT
TRBV7-3	-	TRBD1	TRBJ1-2	CASSLSGDRAIGGYTF	TGTGCCAGCAGCTTAAGCGGGGACAGGGCTATAGGGGGCTACACCTTC
TRBV5-6	-	-	TRBJ2-7	CASSLAGGHRGSYEQYF	TGTGCCAGCAGCTTGGCCGGCGGGCATCGGGGGTCCTACGAGCAGTACTTC
TRBV3-1/TRBV3-2	few	-	TRBJ2-7	CASSQQGGEQYF	TGTGCCAGCAGCCAGCAGGGGGGTGAGCAGTACTTC
TRBV19	-	TRBD1	TRBJ1-3	CASSRGQLSGNTIYF	TGTGCCAGTAGCCGGGGACAGCTCTCTGGAAACACCATATATTTT
TRBV6-5	-	-	TRBJ2-2	CASTYPGESTGELFF	TGTGCCAGCACCTACCCGGGGGAGAGCACCGGGGAGCTGTTTTTT
TRBV5-1	-	-	TRBJ2-3	CASSPGERADTQYF	TGCGCCAGCAGCCCCGGGGAGAGGGCAGATACGCAGTATTTT
TRBV4-1	-	-	TRBJ1-2	CASSQDRSWGLDTF	TGCGCCAGCAGCCAAGATCGAAGCTGGGGCCTTGACACCTTC
TRBV5-1	-	TRBD2	TRBJ2-2	CASSGGTSGNTGELFF	TGCGCCAGCAGCGGGGGGACTAGCGGGAACACCGGGGAGCTGTTTTTT
TRBV5-8	-	TRBD2	TRBJ2-5	CASSFPLGLAGGRETQYF	TGTGCCAGCAGCTTCCCCCTAGGACTAGCGGGGGGGAGAGAGACCCAGTACTTC
TRBV11-2	-	TRBD1	TRBJ2-1	CASSQDRGGYNEQFF	TGTGCCAGCAGCCAGGACAGGGGGGGATACAATGAGCAGTTCTTC
TRBV5-6	once	-	TRBJ2-5	CASSLEQGEETQYF	TGTGCCAGCAGCTTGGAACAGGGAGAGGAGACCCAGTACTTC
TRBV5-6	-	TRBD1	TRBJ1-1	CASSGTVQIAFF	TGTGCCAGCAGCGGGACAGTTCAGATCGCTTTCTTT
TRBV7-9	-	-	TRBJ2-7	CASSLVAGRGEQYF	TGTGCCAGCAGCTTAGTTGCGGGTCGGGGCGAGCAGTACTTC
TRBV10-1	-	-	TRBJ2-6	CASSEEGANVLTF	TGCGCCAGCAGTGAGGAGGGGGCCAACGTCCTGACTTTC
TRBV30	-	-	TRBJ1-1	CAWRYTPTVLKPGEAFF	TGTGCCTGGAGATATACACCGACAGTCTTAAAGCCTGGTGAAGCTTTCTTT
TRBV19	-	TRBD2	TRBJ2-2	CASSTSGETTGELFF	TGTGCCAGTAGTACTAGCGGGGAGACCACCGGGGAGCTGTTTTTT
TRBV19	-	TRBD2	TRBJ2-1	CASSTLAGRGEQFF	TGTGCCAGTAGCACCCTAGCGGGGCGTGGTGAGCAGTTCTTC
TRBV24-1	few	TRBD1	TRBJ1-4	CATSPRGQEKLFF	TGTGCCACCAGCCCCAGGGGGCAGGAAAAACTGTTTTTT
TRBV18	-	TRBD1	TRBJ2-5	CASSRPTGEETQYF	TGTGCCAGCTCACGACCGACAGGGGAAGAGACCCAGTACTTC
TRBV7-2	-	TRBD2	TRBJ2-5	CASTLGLAGQETQYF	TGTGCCAGCACCCTGGGACTAGCGGGCCAAGAGACCCAGTACTTC
TRBV7-9	few	TRBD2	TRBJ2-2	CASSQTSGGTGELFF	TGTGCCAGCAGCCAAACTAGCGGGGGAACCGGGGAGCTGTTTTTT
TRBV6-5	few	TRBD1	TRBJ2-1	CASSSGQGVSYNEQFF	TGTGCCAGCAGTTCGGGACAGGGCGTCTCCTACAATGAGCAGTTCTTC
TRBV4-3	-	TRBD1	TRBJ1-2	CASSPGTGGHYGYTF	TGCGCCAGCAGCCCGGGGACAGGGGGCCACTATGGCTACACCTTC
TRBV6-5	once	-	TRBJ1-2	CASRQGSNYGYTF	TGTGCCAGCAGGCAGGGTTCTAACTATGGCTACACCTTC
TRBV12-3/TRBV12-4	-	-	TRBJ1-2	CASSSSGDYGYTF	-
TRBV7-6	-	TRBD2	TRBJ2-2	CASSRREGNTGELFF	TGTGCCAGCAGCCGCAGGGAGGGGAACACCGGGGAGCTGTTTTTT
TRBV7-3	-	TRBD2	TRBJ2-3	CASSPGTSGGFTDTQYF	TGTGCCAGCAGCCCCGGGACTAGCGGGGGGTTCACAGATACGCAGTATTTT
TRBV7-3	few	-	TRBJ2-2	CASSSLRQENTGELFF	TGTGCCAGCAGCTCACTACGACAGGAGAACACCGGGGAGCTGTTTTTT
TRBV18	many	-	TRBJ1-3	CASSPSESPASGNTIYF	TGTGCCAGCTCACCATCGGAGTCACCGGCCTCTGGAAACACCATATATTTT
TRBV3-1/TRBV3-2	-	-	TRBJ2-5	CASSQGGLQETQYF	TGTGCCAGCAGCCAGGGCGGACTGCAAGAGACCCAGTACTTC
TRBV24-1	-	-	TRBJ2-1	CATSMGGYNNEQFF	TGTGCCACCAGTATGGGGGGTTACAACAATGAGCAGTTCTTC
TRBV6-5	-	-	TRBJ2-2	CASSKGVNTGELFF	TGTGCCAGCAGTAAGGGAGTAAACACCGGGGAGCTGTTTTTT
TRBV7-8	-	-	TRBJ2-5	CASSRTFRGQETQYF	TGTGCCAGCAGCCGAACGTTTCGGGGACAAGAGACCCAGTACTTC
TRBV20-1	few	TRBD2	TRBJ2-3	CSASLGTSGGDTDTQYF	TGCAGTGCTAGTCTTGGGACTAGCGGGGGGGACACAGATACGCAGTATTTT